Shown below are 22 T cell receptor beta chains from a single sample sequenced in a study of blood T cell repertoires in COVID-19. Clones were sequenced by immunoSEQ multiplex PCR, and TCRdb holds only the in-frame ones, with some missing. The table lists 200,000 to 300,000 clones, roughly 85% of them singletons. Sequencing was carried out using PBMCs or T cells enriched from blood (not recorded which). The receptor set was obtained from a woman between 45 and 65 years old with acute COVID-19.

The rearrangement joins TRBV30 to TRBJ1-4; D gene ambiguous. This CDR3 comprises 13 residues. CDR1 is GTSNPN, CDR2 SVGIG, per germline (reference sequence). The V end lost 5 bases, the J end lost 0 bases, and 7 bases lay between the germline ends. This CDR3 is CAWGVATNEKLFF. Written as DNA, the CDR3 is TGTGCCTGGGGGGTAGCAACTAATGAAAAACTGTTTTTT. The full variable domain, rest sourced from reference TRBV30 and TRBJ1-4, is SQTIHQWPATLVQPVGSPLSLECTVEGTSNPNLYWYRQAAGRGLQLLFYSVGIGQISSEVPQNLSASRPQDRQFILSSKKLLLSDSGFYLCAWGVATNEKLFFGSGTQLSVL.

V and J are TRBV27 and TRBJ1-5; 9 bases fit TRBD1. The CDR3 consists of 16 residues. The V gene end was trimmed by 4 bases and the J gene end by 2 bases; junction bases not matched to a gene: 6. Germline lookup yields CDR1 MNHEY and CDR2 SMNVEV (reference sequence). CDR3 sequence reads: CASSSQGAFGNQPQHF. The CDR3 DNA reads TGTGCCAGCAGTTCACAGGGGGCGTTCGGCAATCAGCCCCAGCATTTT.

This chain links TRBV3-1 (or the pseudogene TRBV3-2) with TRBJ1-2, with a weak D call TRBD1 (5 bases). This CDR3 region has 15 residues. The V end was cut by 0 bases, the J end by 5 bases, with 13 bases between. Germline V gene lookup returns CDR1 LGHDT and CDR2 YNNKEL (reference sequence). CDR3 amino acids: CASSQEGGTGYGYTF. In nucleotides, the CDR3 is TGTGCCAGCAGCCAAGAAGGAGGGACGGGGTATGGCTACACCTTC.

This sequence joins TRBV6-4 and TRBJ2-1, with TRBD2 identical over 8 bases. V lost 5 bases to trimming and J lost 6 bases; unmatched junction nucleotides: 6. The germline gives CDR1 MRHNA, CDR2 SNTAGT. The CDR3 sequence is 14 residues long. CDR3 in amino acids: CASSREGLGNEQFF. CDR3 bases: TGTGCCAGCAGTCGTGAGGGACTAGGCAATGAGCAGTTCTTC.

This chain links TRBV5-1 with TRBJ1-1; no firm D call. Germline assignment: CDR1 SGHRS and CDR2 YFSETQ. The V end was cut by 6 bases, the J end by 1 base, with 10 bases between. The CDR3 totals 13 residues. The CDR3: CASNGEGNTEAFF. The CDR3 DNA is TGCGCCAGCAATGGTGAGGGGAACACTGAAGCTTTCTTT.

The chain joins TRBV30 to TRBJ1-3; TRBD1 matches 7 bases. This CDR3 is 18 amino acids long. Germline assignment: CDR1 GTSNPN and CDR2 SVGIG (reference sequence). V lost 4 bases to trimming and J lost 4 bases; unmatched junction nucleotides: 19. CDR3 coding DNA: TGTGCCTGGACCAACATGGGGACAGCCTTAGCGGGGGGAAACACCATATATTTT. It specifies CAWTNMGTALAGGNTIYF.

V and J are TRBV5-6 and TRBJ2-3; 11 bases are a match to TRBD1. The CDR3 is 15 amino acids. V trimming: 2 bases; J trimming: 6 bases; junction bases outside the gene matches: 5. Germline V gene data show CDR1 as SGHDT and CDR2 as YYEEEE. The CDR3 loop reads CASSFAGQGGDTQYF. DNA of the CDR3: TGTGCCAGCAGCTTCGCGGGACAGGGGGGGGATACGCAGTATTTT.

The CDR3 nucleotides read TGTGCCAGCAGTTTCACCCCGTTGGACAGAGGCTACACCTTC. It translates to CASSFTPLDRGYTF. The chain combines TRBV27 with TRBJ1-2; D is possibly TRBD1 (6 bases). Trimming pared 3 bases from V and 8 bases from J, leaving 16 bases between. This CDR3 contains 14 residues. CDR1 MNHEY and CDR2 SMNVEV come from the germline V gene (reference sequence).

This clone appeared a single time. The chain carries TRBV5-8 and TRBJ2-5, with TRBD2 identical over 9 bases. V trimming: 4 bases; J trimming: 5 bases; junction bases outside the gene matches: 12. Germline V gene sequence: CDR1 SGHTS, CDR2 YDEGEE. The CDR3 extends over 16 amino acids. DNA of the CDR3: TGTGCCAGCAGCGGGGGCAGCGGGGGGCTAGAGGAGACCCAGTACTTC. This codes for CASSGGSGGLEETQYF.

In the case of this clone: The limits of the CDR3 on the DNA are not certain, so only TCRdb's listed CDR3 is given. V is TRBV7-2 and J is TRBJ1-2; TRBD1 was called by the table and not checked on the DNA. Germline V gives CDR1 SGHTA, CDR2 FQGNSA. The CDR3 totals 12 residues, both ends included. CDR3 amino acids: CASSWGTGTISF.

The genes are TRBV3-1 (or the pseudogene TRBV3-2) and TRBJ1-6, with 8 bases matching TRBD1. Trimming took 0 bases from V and 10 from J; bases not matched to a gene: 14. The CDR3 contains 18 residues. The germline CDR1 and CDR2 sequences are LGHDT and YNNKEL (reference sequence). The DNA of the CDR3 is TGTGCCAGCAGCCAAGATCTTGACAGGGGACCCAATCGGTCACCCCTCCACTTT. Protein sequence: CASSQDLDRGPNRSPLHF.

The chain employs TRBV30 and TRBJ1-5; D is perhaps TRBD1 (5 bases). Germline V gives CDR1 GTSNPN, CDR2 SVGIG (reference sequence). CDR3 length equals 14 residues. The ends were cut back, 1 base at V and 3 bases at J, with 10 bases in the middle. The CDR3 nucleotides are TGTGCCTGGAGTGATTCAGGGTACAATCAGCCCCAGCATTTT. Amino acids: CAWSDSGYNQPQHF.

This chain links TRBV27 with TRBJ1-1, with 7 nucleotides matching TRBD1. Trimming took 2 bases from V and 5 from J; bases not matched to a gene: 5. This CDR3 comprises 14 residues. Germline assignment: CDR1 MNHEY and CDR2 SMNVEV (reference sequence). For the CDR3, the DNA is TGTGCCAGCAGTTTAGTAGGGGGCTGGACTGAAGCTTTCTTT. Its protein is CASSLVGGWTEAFF.

The chain recombines TRBV4-1 with TRBJ2-1; 7 nucleotides align to TRBD1. This CDR3 has 15 amino acids. Germline V gives CDR1 MGHRA, CDR2 YSYEKL. V lost 3 bases and J lost 5; bases outside the gene matches: 7. CDR3 bases: TGCGCCAGCAGCCAGGCGACAGGGCTTAACAATGAGCAGTTCTTC. It specifies CASSQATGLNNEQFF.

This clone was seen only once. V gene TRBV14 combines with J gene TRBJ1-1, with D perhaps TRBD1 (5 bases). The CDR3 consists of 17 residues. The V end lost 3 bases, the J end lost 4 bases, and 21 bases lay between the germline ends. Germline V gene sequence: CDR1 SGHDN, CDR2 FVKESK. The CDR3 sequence: CASSQAVGPGPATEAFF. The CDR3 DNA sequence: TGTGCCAGCAGCCAGGCAGTGGGGCCGGGCCCTGCCACTGAAGCTTTCTTT.

This clone was observed once. The chain is built from TRBV27 and TRBJ2-5; 11 nucleotides match TRBD1. This CDR3 is built from 15 residues. V lost 5 bases, J lost 4 bases, and 6 bases stayed unmatched. Germline V gene lookup returns CDR1 MNHEY and CDR2 SMNVEV (reference sequence). CDR3 in DNA: TGTGCCAGCAGTCCCTGGACAGGGGGCGTAGAGACCCAGTACTTC. Protein: CASSPWTGGVETQYF.

V gene TRBV10-3 combines with J gene TRBJ1-2; perhaps TRBD1 as D (5 bases). The CDR3 is 14 residues long. V lost 8 bases to trimming and J lost 8 bases, with 21 bases between them. Germline values: CDR1 ENHRY, CDR2 SYGVKD. The CDR3 loop is CAIRLTADKEGYTF. CDR3 sequence (DNA): TGTGCCATCCGTCTAACCGCGGACAAGGAAGGCTACACCTTC.

This chain links TRBV18 with TRBJ2-5; TRBD2 matches 11 bases. Unmatched junction bases numbered 2, after V lost 3 bases and J lost 8 bases. Germline V lookup: CDR1 KGHSH, CDR2 LQKENI. CDR3 length equals 13 residues. CDR3 sequence (DNA): TGTGCCAGCTCACCTCTAGCGGGAGGTACCCAGTACTTC. Translating it yields CASSPLAGGTQYF.

This chain uses TRBV18 with TRBJ1-2; D perhaps matches TRBD1 (6 bases). Trimming left V 3 bases short and J 0 bases short, with 17 bases between. CDR1 and CDR2 (germline): KGHSH, LQKENI. The CDR3 has 17 residues. CDR3 nucleotide sequence: TGTGCCAGCTCACCCTACCGGACAGACAATACTAACTATGGCTACACCTTC. It yields the protein CASSPYRTDNTNYGYTF. Supplemented by reference TRBV18 and TRBJ1-2, the full variable domain reads NAGVMQNPRHLVRRRGQEARLRCSPMKGHSHVYWYRQLPEEGLKFMVYLQKENIIDESGMPKERFSAEFPKEGPSILRIQQVVRGDSAAYFCASSPYRTDNTNYGYTFGSGTRLTVV.

V usage is TRBV5-4 and J usage is TRBJ1-1; 7 bases align to TRBD1. Germline V CDR1 and CDR2: SGHNT, YYREEE (reference sequence). This CDR3 comprises 13 residues. Unmatched junction bases numbered 1, after V lost 4 bases and J lost 1 base. CDR3 in amino acids: CASSRTGNTEAFF. CDR3 bases: TGTGCCAGCAGCCGGACAGGGAACACTGAAGCTTTCTTT.

The V gene is TRBV13, the J gene TRBJ1-2; the match to TRBD1 covers 7 bases. V shed 10 bases and J 4 bases; nucleotides not matched to a gene: 6. There are 12 residues in the CDR3. The germline gives CDR1 PRHDT, CDR2 FYEKMQ (reference sequence). CDR3 nucleotides: TGTGCCATCGACAGGGCTGGCTATGGCTACACCTTC. It translates to CAIDRAGYGYTF.

The chain couples TRBV7-2 to TRBJ1-2; unclear D gene. V was cut by 5 bases and J by 2 bases, with 9 bases left in between. The CDR3 runs to 13 residues. Germline CDR1 and CDR2: SGHTA and FQGNSA. The CDR3 region has the DNA TGTGCCAGCAGCGTGGGAGGAAACTATGGCTACACCTTC. Residues: CASSVGGNYGYTF.